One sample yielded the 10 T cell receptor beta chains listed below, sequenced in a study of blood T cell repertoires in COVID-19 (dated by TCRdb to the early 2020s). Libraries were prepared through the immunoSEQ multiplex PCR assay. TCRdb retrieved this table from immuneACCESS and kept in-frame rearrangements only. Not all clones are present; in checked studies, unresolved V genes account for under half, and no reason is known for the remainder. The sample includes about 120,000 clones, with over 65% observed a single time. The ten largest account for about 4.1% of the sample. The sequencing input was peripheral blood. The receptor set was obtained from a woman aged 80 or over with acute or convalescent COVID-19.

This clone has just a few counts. CDR3 nucleotide sequence: TGTGCCAGCAGCTTACTCAATCAGCCCCAGCATTTT. Protein: CASSLLNQPQHF. The V call is TRBV7-9, the J call TRBJ1-5; D call uncertain. V dropped 2 bases and J dropped 3 bases, with 2 bases sitting between them. The CDR3 consists of 12 residues. The germline V gene encodes CDR1 SEHNR and CDR2 FQNEAQ (reference sequence).

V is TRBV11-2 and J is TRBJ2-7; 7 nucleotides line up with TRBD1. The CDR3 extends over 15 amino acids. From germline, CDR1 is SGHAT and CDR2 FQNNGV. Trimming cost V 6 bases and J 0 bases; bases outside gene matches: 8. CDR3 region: CASSSQGIVSYEQYF. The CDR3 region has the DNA TGTGCCAGCAGTTCACAGGGGATCGTCTCCTACGAGCAGTACTTC.

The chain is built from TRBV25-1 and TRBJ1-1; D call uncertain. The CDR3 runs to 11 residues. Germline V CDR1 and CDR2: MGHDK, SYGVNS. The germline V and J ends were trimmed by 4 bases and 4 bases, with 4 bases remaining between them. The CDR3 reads CASSAVTEAFF. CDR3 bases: TGTGCCAGCAGTGCGGTCACTGAAGCTTTCTTT.

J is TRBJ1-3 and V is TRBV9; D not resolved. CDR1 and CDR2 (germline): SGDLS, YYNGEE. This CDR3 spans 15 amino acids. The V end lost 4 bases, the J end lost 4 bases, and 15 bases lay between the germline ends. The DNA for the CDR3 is TGTGCCAGCAGCCCCGCCATAGGAGGCGGAAACACCATATATTTT. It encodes CASSPAIGGGNTIYF.

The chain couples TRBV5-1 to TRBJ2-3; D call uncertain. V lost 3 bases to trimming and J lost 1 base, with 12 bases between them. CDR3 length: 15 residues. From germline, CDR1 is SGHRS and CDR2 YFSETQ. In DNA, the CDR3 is TGCGCCAGCAGCTCCTTGACAATAGGCACAGATACGCAGTATTTT. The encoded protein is CASSSLTIGTDTQYF.

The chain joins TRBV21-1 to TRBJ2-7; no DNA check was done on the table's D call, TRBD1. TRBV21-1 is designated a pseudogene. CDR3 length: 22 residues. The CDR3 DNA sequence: TGTGCCAGCAGCCCTGGCGGTCCCCTCCACAGGGGCGGTGGGCACGGAACCTACGAGCAGTACTTC. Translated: CASSPGGPLHRGGGHGTYEQYF.

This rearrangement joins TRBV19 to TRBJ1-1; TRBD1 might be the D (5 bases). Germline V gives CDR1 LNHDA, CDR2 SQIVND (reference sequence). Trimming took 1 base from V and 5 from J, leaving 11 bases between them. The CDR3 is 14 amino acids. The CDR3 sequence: CASSIVSGDTEAFF. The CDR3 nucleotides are TGTGCCAGTAGTATAGTGTCGGGGGATACTGAAGCTTTCTTT. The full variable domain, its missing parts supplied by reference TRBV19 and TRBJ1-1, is DGGITQSPKYLFRKEGQNVTLSCEQNLNHDAMYWYRQDPGQGLRLIYYSQIVNDFQKGDIAEGYSVSREKKESFPLTVTSAQKNPTAFYLCASSIVSGDTEAFFGQGTRLTVV.

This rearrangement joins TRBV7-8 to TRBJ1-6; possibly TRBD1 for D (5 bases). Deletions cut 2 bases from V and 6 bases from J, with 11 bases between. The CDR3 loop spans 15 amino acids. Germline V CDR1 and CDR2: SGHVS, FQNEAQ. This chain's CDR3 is CASSLLDKFNSPLHF. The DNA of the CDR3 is TGTGCCAGCAGCTTACTGGACAAGTTTAATTCACCCCTCCACTTT.

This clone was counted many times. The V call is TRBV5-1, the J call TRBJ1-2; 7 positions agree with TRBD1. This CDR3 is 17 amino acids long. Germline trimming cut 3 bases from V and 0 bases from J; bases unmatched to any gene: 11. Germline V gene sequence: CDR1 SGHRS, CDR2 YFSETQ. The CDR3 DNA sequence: TGCGCCAGCAGCTCACAAGCGGACAGGAGAGCTAACTATGGCTACACCTTC. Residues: CASSSQADRRANYGYTF.

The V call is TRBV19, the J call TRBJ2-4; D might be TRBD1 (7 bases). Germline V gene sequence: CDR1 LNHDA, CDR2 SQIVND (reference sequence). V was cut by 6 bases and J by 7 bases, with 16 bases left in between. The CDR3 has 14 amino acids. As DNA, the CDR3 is TGTGCCAGTAGGACGACAGGGAGGCAGAACATTCAGTACTTC. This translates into CASRTTGRQNIQYF.